The clone carrying this TCR beta chain occurred many times. Its antigen is undetermined. This CDR3 has 17 residues. From germline, CDR1 is DFQATT and CDR2 SNEGSKA (reference sequence). The V gene end was trimmed by 1 base and the J gene end by 0 bases; junction bases not matched to a gene: 12. The TCRbeta library incorporated unique molecular identifiers. MiXCR was run by TCRdb on the PCR reads, yielding one entry per CDR3 protein. This table has around 190,000 distinct CDR3 sequences, under 8.5% appearing once. The data originate from a study of T-cell reconstitution after alpha-beta-depleted transplantation in children. Points from the study as a whole: Hyperexpanded clones declined; after one year, newly produced T cells mostly supplied diversity. Alpha-beta T cells present about two months after transplant were reported to originate from several hundred expanded graft clones.

The chain employs TRBV20-1 and TRBJ2-7, with 7 bases aligning to TRBD1. Sequencing was performed on PBMCs, taken before TCRalphabeta/CD19-depleted stem cell transplant. The sequence was obtained from a boy aged 2 to 9 with acute lymphoblastic leukemia, due to receive a stem cell transplant. The CDR3 protein is CSARGTGGRSSSYEQYF. CDR3 nucleotide sequence: TGCAGTGCTAGAGGGACAGGTGGACGTTCTAGCTCCTACGAGCAGTACTTC.